Listed here are 20 T cell receptor beta chains from one sample, sequenced in a study of identical twins. Via MiXCR, TCRdb re-called the 5' RACE reads, giving one row per CDR3 protein. The data hold hundreds of thousands of distinct CDR3 sequences, with roughly 9.8% observed a single time. These data were also filed under a second study, of yellow fever vaccine responses in identical twins.

The material sequenced was CD8+ T cells sorted from blood. Receptors originate from a woman between 18 and 29 years old in good health.

This clonotype showed up just a few times. The rearrangement joins TRBV7-8 to TRBJ2-1; TRBD2 aligns across 7 bases. The CDR3 loop spans 16 amino acids. V lost 5 bases to trimming and J lost 7 bases; unmatched junction nucleotides: 14. Looked up from germline, CDR1 is SGHVS and CDR2 is FQNEAQ. The CDR3 loop reads CASSLVGRLAINEQFF. In nucleotides, the CDR3 is TGTGCCAGCAGCCTAGTCGGGAGGCTAGCGATTAATGAGCAGTTCTTC.

This clonotype was seen only a few times. This chain connects TRBV15 to TRBJ2-3; maybe TRBD2 (5 bases). V was pared by 1 base and J by 12 bases, with 23 bases between. Germline assignment: CDR1 LNHNV and CDR2 YYDKDF (reference sequence). The CDR3 is made up of 16 amino acids. CDR3 protein: CATSRVFVDSDPSQYF. CDR3 sequence (DNA): TGTGCCACCAGCAGAGTGTTTGTGGACTCTGATCCTTCCCAGTATTTT.

This clonotype was observed at least ten times. This chain connects TRBV27 to TRBJ2-3; TRBD1 might be the D (6 bases). CDR1 MNHEY and CDR2 SMNVEV come from the germline V gene (reference sequence). This CDR3 contains 14 residues. V shed 6 bases and J shed 2 bases, with 12 bases lying between them. The CDR3 DNA sequence: TGTGCCAGCAGATCCGGGACAAACACAGATACGCAGTATTTT. Translation gives CASRSGTNTDTQYF.

This clonotype was observed at least ten times. The gene calls are TRBV15 and TRBJ1-4; no reliable D call. The CDR3 covers 15 residues. CDR1 LNHNV and CDR2 YYDKDF come from the germline V gene (reference sequence). Trimming pared 4 bases from V and 7 bases from J, leaving 16 bases between. The CDR3 DNA sequence: TGTGCCACCAGCACCATAAAAGGGTTTGTTGAAAAACTGTTTTTT. It is translated as CATSTIKGFVEKLFF.

Only a few counts were recorded for this clonotype. The chain combines TRBV10-3 with TRBJ2-1; D is undetermined. The CDR3 is 13 residues long. The germline CDR1 and CDR2 sequences are ENHRY and SYGVKD. The V gene lost 10 bases and the J gene lost 1 base, with 11 bases spanning the gap. Here the CDR3 reads CATTAPSYNEQFF. CDR3 DNA sequence: TGTGCCACCACGGCACCTTCCTACAATGAGCAGTTCTTC.

This clonotype was recorded a few times. The gene calls are TRBV5-6 and TRBJ2-1; TRBD2 agrees at 7 bases. The CDR3 loop spans 16 amino acids. Per the germline V gene, CDR1 is SGHDT and CDR2 is YYEEEE. Trimming at V came to 6 bases and at J to 4 bases, leaving 13 bases not matched to a gene. For the CDR3, the DNA is TGTGCCAGCATCACCGGGATTCCTAGCGGTTACAATGAGCAGTTCTTC. Translating gives CASITGIPSGYNEQFF.

This clonotype was recorded many times. J is TRBJ1-1 and V is TRBV28; the D gene is possibly TRBD1 (6 bases). V lost 6 bases to trimming and J lost 5 bases, with 16 bases between them. CDR3 size: 14 residues. Germline V gene lookup returns CDR1 MDHEN and CDR2 SYDVKM. The CDR3, as DNA: TGTGCCAGCAGCCCTTTAACAGGGATAACTGAAGCTTTCTTT. Its translation: CASSPLTGITEAFF.

V and J are TRBV19 and TRBJ1-1; D gene unclear. V dropped 3 bases and J dropped 2 bases, with 1 base sitting between them. Germline assignment: CDR1 LNHDA and CDR2 SQIVND (reference sequence). CDR3 size: 11 residues. CDR3 residues: CASSINTEAFF. The CDR3 region has the DNA TGTGCCAGTAGTATCAACACTGAAGCTTTCTTT.

This clonotype was observed a handful of times. The chain joins TRBV6-2 or TRBV6-3 to TRBJ2-3, with a tentative D call TRBD2 (7 bases). Germline V gives CDR1 MNHEY, CDR2 SVGEGT. The CDR3 extends over 15 amino acids. V was cut by 4 bases and J by 3 bases, with 14 bases left in between. The chain's CDR3 is CASSLGGQETDTQYF. In DNA form, the CDR3 reads TGTGCCAGCAGTTTGGGGGGGCAAGAAACAGATACGCAGTATTTT.

This clonotype showed up just a few times. DNA for the CDR3: TGTGCCATCCCGGACAGCTCTGGGGCCAACGTCCTGACTTTC. Translating it yields CAIPDSSGANVLTF. The V call is TRBV2, the J call TRBJ2-6, with a tentative D call TRBD1 (6 bases). Per the germline V gene, CDR1 is SNHLY and CDR2 is FYNNEI. V was shortened by 10 bases and J by 0 bases, with 10 bases between the two germline ends. This CDR3 spans 14 amino acids.

This clonotype was counted between two and nine times. The chain is built from TRBV7-3 and TRBJ2-3; TRBD2 aligns across 9 bases. V was clipped by 4 bases and J by 2 bases; unmatched bases: 4. CDR3 length: 15 residues. Germline V gives CDR1 SGHTA, CDR2 FQGTGA. This chain's CDR3 is CASSSAGGNTDTQYF. CDR3 nucleotide sequence: TGTGCCAGCAGCTCAGCGGGGGGAAACACAGATACGCAGTATTTT.

This clonotype occurred many times. This chain links TRBV29-1 with TRBJ1-1; maybe TRBD1 (6 bases). The CDR3 loop spans 12 amino acids. Germline V CDR1 and CDR2: SQVTM, ANQGSEA. Trimming took off 6 bases at V and 5 bases at J, with 13 bases between the two ends. CDR3: CSVLGRGTEAFF. CDR3 bases: TGCAGCGTACTGGGAAGGGGGACTGAAGCTTTCTTT. Using reference TRBV29-1 and TRBJ1-1 for the parts outside the CDR3, the full variable domain is SAVISQKPSRDICQRGTSLTIQCQVDSQVTMMFWYRQQPGQSLTLIATANQGSEATYESGFVIDKFPISRPNLTFSTLTVSNMSPEDSSIYLCSVLGRGTEAFFGQGTRLTVV.

Turning to this clonotype: The junction differs from germline at one of its ends, possibly a read error. The V gene is TRBV20-1, the J gene TRBJ2-1; 11 nucleotides match TRBD2. The CDR3 loop spans 18 amino acids. Germline V gene sequence: CDR1 DFQATT, CDR2 SNEGSKA (reference sequence). CDR3 DNA: TGCTGTGCTAAATCTCCGGGATTAGCGGGGGGGATTTCCAATGAGCAGTTCTTC. It encodes CCAKSPGLAGGISNEQFF.

This clonotype appeared a few times. The chain employs TRBV20-1 and TRBJ2-7; 9 bases fit TRBD2. Germline V gene lookup returns CDR1 DFQATT and CDR2 SNEGSKA (reference sequence). V trimming: 0 bases; J trimming: 7 bases; junction bases outside the gene matches: 13. This CDR3 spans 16 amino acids. CDR3: CSAREKGAGGPQEQYF. The CDR3 DNA follows: TGCAGTGCTAGAGAGAAAGGCGCGGGAGGGCCGCAGGAGCAGTACTTC.

In this sample, this clonotype turned up many times. This CDR3 is CSVRGTSGRDNEQFF. CDR3 in DNA: TGCAGCGTTAGGGGGACTAGCGGAAGAGACAATGAGCAGTTCTTC. The J gene is TRBJ2-1, the V gene TRBV29-1; 11 bases are shared with TRBD2. This CDR3 spans 15 amino acids. Germline trimming cut 5 bases from V and 5 bases from J; bases unmatched to any gene: 8. Per germline, CDR1 SQVTM and CDR2 ANQGSEA.

This clonotype was picked up many times. CDR3: CASSRLNEKLFF. In nucleotides, the CDR3 is TGTGCCAGCAGCCGACTAAATGAAAAACTGTTTTTT. The chain recombines TRBV7-9 with TRBJ1-4; D is uncertain. The germline CDR1 and CDR2 sequences are SEHNR and FQNEAQ (reference sequence). V lost 5 bases to trimming and J lost 5 bases, with 6 bases between them. This CDR3 is 12 amino acids long.

This clonotype was detected many times. The chain recombines TRBV5-1 with TRBJ1-4, with 10 bases identical to TRBD1. V shed 7 bases, J shed 8 bases, and the junction held 5 bases outside the gene matches. Germline CDR1 SGHRS, CDR2 YFSETQ. CDR3 length equals 13 residues. In DNA, the CDR3 is TGCGCCAGCGCCGGGACAGGGGACGAAAAACTGTTTTTT. It codes for CASAGTGDEKLFF.

Only one count was recorded for this clonotype. The chain combines TRBV7-9 with TRBJ2-1, with D perhaps TRBD2 (5 bases). CDR3 length equals 14 residues. V dropped 5 bases and J dropped 6 bases, with 14 bases sitting between them. Per germline, CDR1 SEHNR and CDR2 FQNEAQ (reference sequence). The CDR3 DNA reads TGTGCCAGCAGCCTAGGACTCTATCCCAATGAGCAGTTCTTC. It specifies CASSLGLYPNEQFF. The full variable domain, with the rest looked up from reference TRBV7-9 and TRBJ2-1, is DTGVSQNPRHKITKRGQNVTFRCDPISEHNRLYWYRQTLGQGPEFLTYFQNEAQLEKSRLLSDRFSAERPKGSFSTLEIQRTEQGDSAMYLCASSLGLYPNEQFFGPGTRLTVL.

This sequence joins TRBV29-1 and TRBJ2-5; no clear D gene. Germline CDR1 is SQVTM and CDR2 is ANQGSEA. The CDR3 spans 13 residues. V was trimmed by 6 bases and J by 4 bases, leaving 15 bases between them. The CDR3 nucleotides read TGCAGCGTCGCTACCCTGGCAGGAGAGACCCAGTACTTC. Residues: CSVATLAGETQYF.

Only a few counts were recorded for this clonotype. The V gene is TRBV20-1, the J gene TRBJ2-7; 9 bases fit TRBD2. The CDR3 covers 16 residues. CDR1 is DFQATT and CDR2 is SNEGSKA in the germline V gene (reference sequence). The trim removed 0 bases at V and 2 bases at J, leaving 8 bases unmatched. The CDR3 is CSARDLTSGLTYEQYF. In DNA, the CDR3 is TGCAGTGCTAGAGATCTCACTAGCGGGCTCACCTACGAGCAGTACTTC.